This entry features one T cell receptor (beta chain) sequence. The record originates from a study of blood T cell repertoires in COVID-19. Study context: The study drew acute and convalescent COVID-19 samples from the United States, Italy and Spain. The analysed material was cDNA or gDNA that came from T cells, B-cell-depleted T cells, or PBMCs.

The method was immunoSEQ multiplex PCR; TCRdb's version includes in-frame clones alone and lacks a portion of them. The sample contains roughly 300,000 clones, 80% to 90% of which appear only once. The V gene's germline CDR1 is SEHNR and CDR2 FQNEAQ (reference sequence). V dropped 2 bases and J dropped 5 bases, with 16 bases sitting between them. The CDR3 runs 15 residues. Sequencing was performed on peripheral blood. The chain is built from TRBV7-9 and TRBJ2-7; TRBD1 is a possible D gene (5 bases). The source is a woman in her fifties or sixties who had recovered from COVID-19. CDR3 DNA: TGTGCCAGCAGCTTACCGAGGCAGGGTACCGACGAGCAGTACTTC. This translates into CASSLPRQGTDEQYF.